This TCR beta chain is from a study of Graves' ophthalmopathy and Graves' hyperthyroidism. Study in general: Sampling took place at initial diagnosis, with peripheral blood obtained before any treatment.

General study points: Also, most clonotypes expanded in the thyroid above 0.001 frequency appeared in blood.

The authors diagnosed from clinical symptoms, serum thyroxine, TRAb, thyroid ultrasound and orbital computed tomography. An approximately 9.8 ml volume of fresh peripheral blood provided the PBMCs. Germline loops: CDR1 LNHDA, CDR2 SQIVND (reference sequence). CDR3 length: 16 amino acids. For repertoire sequencing, the TCR beta CDR3 regions were amplified from RNA transcripts. RT-PCR in the first round used HTBI primers; a second-round multiplex PCR followed. TCRdb re-derived calls from the multiplex PCR reads in MiXCR, one entry per CDR3 protein. The table has about 220,000 distinct CDR3 sequences, about a fifth seen once. Remarks on this clonotype: The antigen is unknown. The junction departs from the called germline gene at one end, perhaps through a read error.

Sequencing used peripheral blood. J is TRBJ2-4 and V is TRBV19; 7 bases are shared with TRBD1. This clonotype was obtained from a woman aged 50 to 65 with Graves' ophthalmopathy. The CDR3 loop is CASSSGTVLAKNIQDF. The CDR3 DNA sequence: TGTGCCAGTAGTTCAGGGACAGTCCTAGCCAAAAACATTCAGGACTTC.